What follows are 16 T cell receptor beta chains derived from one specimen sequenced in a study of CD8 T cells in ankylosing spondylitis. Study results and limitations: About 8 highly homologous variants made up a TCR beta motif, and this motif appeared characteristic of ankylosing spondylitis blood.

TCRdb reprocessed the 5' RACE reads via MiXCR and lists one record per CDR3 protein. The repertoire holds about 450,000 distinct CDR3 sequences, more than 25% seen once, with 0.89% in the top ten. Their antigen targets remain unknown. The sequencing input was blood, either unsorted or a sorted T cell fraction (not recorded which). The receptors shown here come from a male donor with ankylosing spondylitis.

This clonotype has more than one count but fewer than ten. CDR3 region: CASTVGTGTTDTQYF. In DNA form, the CDR3 reads TGTGCCAGCACCGTCGGGACAGGGACAACAGATACGCAGTATTTT. The V gene is TRBV12-3 or TRBV12-4, the J gene TRBJ2-3; 9 bases fit TRBD1. The V segment lost 7 bases and the J segment 3 bases; nucleotides outside the gene matches: 8. The CDR3 length is 15 residues.

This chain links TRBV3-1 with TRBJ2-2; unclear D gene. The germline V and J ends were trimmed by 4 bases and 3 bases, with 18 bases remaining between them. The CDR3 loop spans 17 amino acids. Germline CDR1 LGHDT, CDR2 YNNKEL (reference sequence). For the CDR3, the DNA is TGTGCCAGCAGCCCCCGTGAGACTCCCGGGTACACCGGGGAGCTGTTTTTT. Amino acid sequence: CASSPRETPGYTGELFF.

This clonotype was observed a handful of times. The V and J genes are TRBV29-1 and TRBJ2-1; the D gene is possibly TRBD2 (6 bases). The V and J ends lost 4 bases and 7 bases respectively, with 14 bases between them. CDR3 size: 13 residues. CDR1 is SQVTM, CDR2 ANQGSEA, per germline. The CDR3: CSVGQNAGNEQFF. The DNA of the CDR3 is TGCAGCGTTGGCCAGAATGCGGGGAATGAGCAGTTCTTC.

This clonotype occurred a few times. CDR3 region: CATSGGDRGPSTDTQYF. CDR3 sequence (DNA): TGTGCCACCAGTGGGGGGGACAGGGGACCTAGCACAGATACGCAGTATTTT. The chain combines TRBV24-1 with TRBJ2-3; 10 bases agree with TRBD1. The germline CDR1 and CDR2 sequences are KGHDR and SFDVKD. This CDR3 is built from 17 residues. J gave up 0 bases and V 5 bases, and 7 bases lay outside the gene matches.

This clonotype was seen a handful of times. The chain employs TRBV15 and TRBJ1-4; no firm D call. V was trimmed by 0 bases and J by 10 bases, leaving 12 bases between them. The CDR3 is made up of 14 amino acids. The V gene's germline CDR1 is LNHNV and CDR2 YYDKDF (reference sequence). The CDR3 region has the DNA TGTGCCACCAGCAGAGAAACAGAAAAAGGAAAACTGTTTTTT. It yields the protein CATSRETEKGKLFF.

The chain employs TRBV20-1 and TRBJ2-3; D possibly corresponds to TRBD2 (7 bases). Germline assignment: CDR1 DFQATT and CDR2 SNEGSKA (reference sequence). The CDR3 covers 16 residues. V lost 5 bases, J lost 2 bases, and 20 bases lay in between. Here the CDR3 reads CSAEGGRERYTDTQYF. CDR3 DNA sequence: TGCAGTGCTGAGGGGGGGCGGGAGAGGTACACAGATACGCAGTATTTT.

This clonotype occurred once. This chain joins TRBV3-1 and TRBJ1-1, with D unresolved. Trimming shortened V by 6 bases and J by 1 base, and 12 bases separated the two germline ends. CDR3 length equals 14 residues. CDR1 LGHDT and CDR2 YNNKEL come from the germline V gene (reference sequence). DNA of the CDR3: TGTGCCAGCAGTCGCCAGGATTGGAACACTGAAGCTTTCTTT. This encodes CASSRQDWNTEAFF.

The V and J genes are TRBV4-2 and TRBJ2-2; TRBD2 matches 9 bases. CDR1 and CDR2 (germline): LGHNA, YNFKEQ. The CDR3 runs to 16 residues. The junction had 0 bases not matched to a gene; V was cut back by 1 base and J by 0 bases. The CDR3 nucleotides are TGTGCCAGCAGCCAAGTAGCGGGAGCGAACACCGGGGAGCTGTTTTTT. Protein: CASSQVAGANTGELFF.

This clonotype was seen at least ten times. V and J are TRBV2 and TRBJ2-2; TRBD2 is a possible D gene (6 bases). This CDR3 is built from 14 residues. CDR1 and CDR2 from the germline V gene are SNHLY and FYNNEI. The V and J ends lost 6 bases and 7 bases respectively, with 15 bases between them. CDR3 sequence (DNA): TGTGCCAGCAGGGACGGGGCGGGGTTCGGGGAGCTGTTTTTT. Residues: CASRDGAGFGELFF.

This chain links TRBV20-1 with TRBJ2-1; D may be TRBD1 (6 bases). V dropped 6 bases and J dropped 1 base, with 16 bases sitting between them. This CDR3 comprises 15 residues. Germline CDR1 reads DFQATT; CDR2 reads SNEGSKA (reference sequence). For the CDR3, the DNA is TGCAGTGCCCCCCAGGGGTTTGGGTCCTACAATGAGCAGTTCTTC. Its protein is CSAPQGFGSYNEQFF.

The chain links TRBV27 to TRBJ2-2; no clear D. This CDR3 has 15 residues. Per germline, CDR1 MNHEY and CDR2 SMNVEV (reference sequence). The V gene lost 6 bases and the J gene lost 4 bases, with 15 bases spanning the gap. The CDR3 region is CASSPGRISTGELFF. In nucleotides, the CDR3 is TGTGCCAGCAGCCCCGGACGTATCTCCACCGGGGAGCTGTTTTTT.

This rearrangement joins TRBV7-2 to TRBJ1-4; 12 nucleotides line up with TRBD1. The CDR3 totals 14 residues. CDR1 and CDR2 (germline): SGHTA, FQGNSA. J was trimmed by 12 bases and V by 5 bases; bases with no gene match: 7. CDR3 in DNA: TGTGCCAGCAGCCCCGGGACAGGGGGCGCCGAACTGTTTTTT. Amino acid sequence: CASSPGTGGAELFF. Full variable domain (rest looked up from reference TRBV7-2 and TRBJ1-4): GAGVSQSPSNKVTEKGKDVELRCDPISGHTALYWYRQSLGQGLEFLIYFQGNSAPDKSGLPSDRFSAERTGGSVSTLTIQRTQQEDSAVYLCASSPGTGGAELFFGSGTQLSVL.

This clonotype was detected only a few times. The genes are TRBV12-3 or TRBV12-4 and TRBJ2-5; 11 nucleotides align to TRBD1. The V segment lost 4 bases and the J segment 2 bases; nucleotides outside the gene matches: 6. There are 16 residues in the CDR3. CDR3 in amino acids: CASSSRDRGEQETQYF. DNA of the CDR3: TGTGCCAGCAGTTCCCGGGACAGGGGGGAACAAGAGACCCAGTACTTC.

DNA of the CDR3: TGTGCCATCAGTGTGGGCGGGAGGAACTCCTACGAGCAGTACGTC. It yields the protein CAISVGGRNSYEQYV. The rearrangement links TRBV10-3 to TRBJ2-7, with 8 bases fitting TRBD2. This CDR3 region has 15 residues. J was trimmed by 0 bases and V by 4 bases; bases with no gene match: 5. Germline V gives CDR1 ENHRY, CDR2 SYGVKD.

The CDR3 loop reads CSASDRGNLGAFF. In DNA form, the CDR3 reads TGCAGTGCTTCAGACAGGGGGAACCTGGGAGCTTTCTTT. The V gene is TRBV20-1, the J gene TRBJ1-1; the match to TRBD1 covers 9 bases. Germline values: CDR1 DFQATT, CDR2 SNEGSKA (reference sequence). Trimming removed 5 bases from V and 10 bases from J; junction bases left unmatched: 11. The CDR3 has 13 amino acids.

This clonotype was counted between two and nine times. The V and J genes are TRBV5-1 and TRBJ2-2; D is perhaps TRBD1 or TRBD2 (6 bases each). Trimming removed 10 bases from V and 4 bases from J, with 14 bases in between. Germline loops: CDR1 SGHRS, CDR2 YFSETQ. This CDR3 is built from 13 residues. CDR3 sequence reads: CACTEGGTGELFF. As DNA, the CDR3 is TGCGCCTGCACGGAGGGGGGCACCGGGGAGCTGTTTTTT.